Listed below are T cell receptor beta chains from one sample, sequenced in a study of Ad26.COV2.S vaccination and SARS-CoV-2 variants. Clones were read by immunoSEQ multiplex PCR, and TCRdb kept only the in-frame ones, dropping some. Of 350,000 to 500,000 clones listed, more than 75% are singletons. The material sequenced was peripheral blood, taken in a trial of Ad26.COV2.S vaccine versus placebo. These receptor sequences come from a person aged 18-60 years who received the Ad26.COV2.S COVID-19 vaccine or a placebo. Both conserved end residues are part of each CDR3. The D gene is left open where the match is weak.

V	D	J	DNA	CDR3
TRBV21-1	-	TRBJ1-2	TGTGCCAGCAGCCTTACCCCGCGACAGGCCTACTATGGCTACACCTTC	CASSLTPRQAYYGYTF
TRBV11-3	-	TRBJ2-7	TGTGCCAGCAGCTTGGACGGCCGATCCTACGAGCAGTACTTC	CASSLDGRSYEQYF
TRBV5-8	-	TRBJ2-3	TGTGCCAGCAGCTTGGCCTACGGCTGGGAGGCAGATACGCAGTATTTT	CASSLAYGWEADTQYF
TRBV4-1	TRBD1	TRBJ1-5	TGCGCCAGCAGTACCGGACAGGGGGCAACTAGCAATCAGCCCCAGCATTTT	CASSTGQGATSNQPQHF
TRBV30	TRBD1	TRBJ1-5	TGTGCCTGGAGTGTACAGGGGAGCAATCAGCCCCAGCATTTT	CAWSVQGSNQPQHF
TRBV28	TRBD1	TRBJ1-4	TGTGCCAGCAGACTCCGCCAACAGGGGTTTGAAAAACTGTTTTTT	CASRLRQQGFEKLFF
TRBV10-3	TRBD1	TRBJ1-1	TGTGCCATCAGTGTGACCGAATACAGGGGGAACACTGAAGCTTTCTTT	CAISVTEYRGNTEAFF
TRBV7-3	-	TRBJ2-2	TGTGCCAGCAGCTTATCGACCGGGGAGCTGTTTTTT	CASSLSTGELFF
TRBV19	-	TRBJ2-5	TGTGCCACCGCCAGGGACTCCTCCCGACCGAAGTACTTC	CATARDSSRPKYF
TRBV11-1	-	TRBJ2-3	TGTGCCAGCAGCTCTAGCACAGATACGCAGTATTTT	CASSSSTDTQYF
TRBV6-5	TRBD1	TRBJ2-7	TGTGCCAGCAGTTACCGGTGGACAGGGAGCGGCTACGAGCAGTACTTC	CASSYRWTGSGYEQYF
TRBV10-1	-	TRBJ2-5	TGCGCCAGCAGTGAATCGCGGGGGCCAGGGGAGACCCAGTACTTC	CASSESRGPGETQYF
TRBV19	TRBD2	TRBJ2-2	TGTGCCTCAAGCTCCGGGACTAGTTTCACCGGGGAGCTGTTTTTT	CASSSGTSFTGELFF